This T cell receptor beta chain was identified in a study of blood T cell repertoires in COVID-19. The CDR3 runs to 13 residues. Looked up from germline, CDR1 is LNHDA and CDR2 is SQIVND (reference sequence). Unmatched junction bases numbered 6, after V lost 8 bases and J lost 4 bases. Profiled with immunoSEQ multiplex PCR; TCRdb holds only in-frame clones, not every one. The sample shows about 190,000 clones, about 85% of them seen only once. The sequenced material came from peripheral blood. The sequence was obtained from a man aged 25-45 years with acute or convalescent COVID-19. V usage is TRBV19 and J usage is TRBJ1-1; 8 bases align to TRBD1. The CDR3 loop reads CASDRGRGTEAFF. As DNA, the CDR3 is TGTGCCAGTGACAGGGGAAGAGGCACTGAAGCTTTCTTT.